A selection of T cell receptor beta chains follows, all from one sample in a study of T-cell memory formation after mild COVID-19. TCRdb reprocessed the 5' RACE reads with MiXCR, giving one entry per CDR3 protein. The sample contains some 300,000 distinct CDR3 sequences, 20% to 25% of which appear only once. The sequenced sample was PBMCs or a T cell subset sorted from them (not recorded which). These receptors all come from a man aged 18 to 30 who had mild COVID-19 (a few samples of this study predate the infection). Cell type and time point are not known. Both conserved end residues are part of each CDR3. A D gene is named only where the DNA matches it firmly. Rows may omit the clone size; those that give it use once, few, many or a size class.

TRBJ2-1 | NA | 16 | TRBV9 | NA | CASSVGWAGISNEQFF | TGTGCCAGCAGCGTAGGGTGGGCAGGAATTAGCAATGAGCAGTTCTTC
TRBJ2-3 | few | 13 | TRBV20-1 | TRBD2 | CSASGGGADTQYF | TGCAGTGCTAGCGGCGGGGGGGCAGATACGCAGTATTTT
TRBJ2-3 | NA | 13 | TRBV6-2/TRBV6-3 | NA | CASSYEVRDTQYF | TGTGCCAGCAGTTACGAGGTCAGAGATACGCAGTATTTT
TRBJ2-3 | few | 17 | TRBV12-3/TRBV12-4 | NA | CASTPIRTLRGPDTQYF | TGTGCCAGCACCCCCATTCGTACTCTCCGAGGTCCAGATACGCAGTATTTT
TRBJ2-2 | NA | 14 | TRBV7-3 | NA | CASSLTPSTGELFF | TGTGCCAGCAGCTTAACCCCTAGCACCGGGGAGCTGTTTTTT
TRBJ1-4 | NA | 18 | TRBV6-1 | NA | CASSEEGWSGFLNEKLFF | TGTGCCAGCAGTGAAGAGGGGTGGTCAGGGTTTCTTAATGAAAAACTGTTTTTT
TRBJ1-2 | NA | 12 | TRBV29-1 | NA | CSVSTGLEGYTF | TGCAGCGTTTCGACAGGCTTAGAGGGCTACACCTTC
TRBJ1-1 | NA | 14 | TRBV5-5 | NA | CASSLPPANTEAFF | TGTGCCAGCAGTCTCCCTCCGGCGAACACTGAAGCTTTCTTT
TRBJ1-5 | few | 15 | TRBV11-2 | NA | CASSSRSGVGQPQHF | TGTGCCAGCAGCTCCCGGTCAGGGGTGGGTCAGCCCCAGCATTTT
TRBJ2-7 | NA | 13 | TRBV20-1 | NA | CSARDQAGYEQYF | TGCAGTGCTAGAGATCAGGCTGGCTACGAGCAGTACTTC
TRBJ2-1 | few | 16 | TRBV6-2/TRBV6-3 | TRBD2 | CASSYSNSGGADEQFF | TGTGCCAGCAGTTACTCCAATAGCGGGGGGGCCGATGAGCAGTTCTTC
TRBJ1-2 | NA | 13 | TRBV6-5 | TRBD1 | CASRNYRGGGYTF | TGTGCCAGCAGGAACTACAGGGGAGGTGGCTACACCTTC
TRBJ2-5 | NA | 14 | TRBV5-1 | NA | CASSLQYNRETQYF | TGCGCCAGCAGCTTGCAATACAATCGAGAGACCCAGTACTTC
TRBJ1-2 | few | 14 | TRBV29-1 | NA | CSVIHRQDNYGYTF | TGCAGCGTCATCCATCGACAGGATAACTATGGCTACACCTTC
TRBJ2-3 | NA | 13 | TRBV28 | NA | CASSLRAEDTQYF | TGTGCCAGCAGTTTACGGGCGGAAGATACGCAGTATTTT
TRBJ2-1 | NA | 15 | TRBV19 | TRBD2 | CASTAGTSGVNEQFF | TGTGCCAGTACCGCCGGGACTAGCGGGGTCAATGAGCAGTTCTTC
TRBJ2-5 | NA | 16 | TRBV7-3 | TRBD2 | CASSQLAGGQGETQYF | TGTGCCAGCAGCCAACTAGCGGGGGGGCAGGGTGAGACCCAGTACTTC
TRBJ2-3 | NA | 17 | TRBV24-1 | NA | CATSDRRGPSSTDTQYF | TGTGCCACCAGTGATCGGCGGGGGCCGTCGAGCACAGATACGCAGTATTTT
TRBJ2-2 | NA | 15 | TRBV18 | NA | CASSPYSGRTGELFF | TGTGCCAGCTCACCATACTCAGGGAGGACCGGGGAGCTGTTTTTT
TRBJ2-3 | NA | 18 | TRBV27 | TRBD2 | CASSLAPRLAESTDTQYF | TGTGCCAGCAGTTTAGCCCCGAGACTAGCGGAAAGCACAGATACGCAGTATTTT
TRBJ1-1 | NA | 16 | TRBV5-1 | NA | CASSLAPTGSSTEAFF | TGCGCCAGCAGCTTGGCCCCGACAGGCTCGAGCACTGAAGCTTTCTTT
TRBJ2-2 | few | 18 | TRBV29-1 | TRBD2 | CSVEDLSSGGALTGELFF | TGCAGCGTTGAAGATCTTTCTAGCGGGGGGGCGCTCACCGGGGAGCTGTTTTTT
TRBJ1-3 | NA | 14 | TRBV24-1 | NA | CATSDPLDPLTIYF | TGTGCCACCAGTGACCCCCTGGATCCGCTAACCATATATTTT
TRBJ2-3 | NA | 12 | TRBV6-5 | NA | CASRAAPDTQYF | TGTGCCAGCAGAGCGGCGCCAGATACGCAGTATTTT
TRBJ2-1 | NA | 16 | TRBV20-1 | TRBD1 | CSAPTGGVIPYNEQFF | TGCAGTGCTCCGACAGGGGGGGTTATCCCCTACAATGAGCAGTTCTTC
TRBJ2-1 | few | 16 | TRBV3-1 | NA | CASSQVGRGESYEQFF | TGTGCCAGCAGCCAAGTGGGGAGGGGGGAATCGTATGAGCAGTTCTTC
TRBJ2-7 | few | 15 | TRBV11-2 | NA | CASSFGAGTSYEQYF | TGTGCCAGCAGCTTCGGTGCGGGGACCTCCTACGAGCAGTACTTC
TRBJ1-1 | NA | 14 | TRBV15 | NA | CATSIGHSNTEAFF | TGTGCCACCAGCATAGGCCACAGTAACACTGAAGCTTTCTTT
TRBJ1-3 | NA | 15 | TRBV5-1 | NA | CASSLMGESGNTIYF | TGCGCCAGCAGCTTGATGGGGGAATCCGGAAACACCATATATTTT
TRBJ2-5 | NA | 13 | TRBV29-1 | NA | CSVEDEGGETQYF | TGCAGCGTTGAGGATGAGGGTGGGGAGACCCAGTACTTC
TRBJ2-7 | few | 12 | TRBV6-2/TRBV6-3 | NA | CASFRLGYEQYF | TGTGCCAGCTTTCGGCTTGGCTACGAGCAGTACTTC
TRBJ2-2 | NA | 14 | TRBV6-1 | NA | CASSPGTLTGELFF | TGTGCCAGCAGTCCCGGGACCCTAACCGGGGAGCTGTTTTTT
TRBJ1-2 | NA | 14 | TRBV7-9 | TRBD1 | CASSRGTGDNGYTF | TGTGCCAGCAGCAGGGGGACAGGGGATAATGGCTACACCTTC
TRBJ1-1 | NA | 12 | TRBV20-1 | NA | CSVALGNTEAFF | TGCAGTGTTGCCTTGGGGAACACTGAAGCTTTCTTT
TRBJ2-4 | NA | 16 | TRBV12-3/TRBV12-4 | TRBD2 | CASSITSGGYKNIQYF | TGTGCCAGCAGCATAACTAGCGGGGGGTACAAAAACATTCAGTACTTC
TRBJ2-5 | NA | 13 | TRBV5-1 | NA | CASSTGQQETQYF | TGCGCCAGCAGCACCGGACAGCAAGAGACCCAGTACTTC
TRBJ1-2 | NA | 15 | TRBV2 | TRBD1 | CASKIGQGGSGGYTF | TGTGCCAGCAAAATTGGACAGGGGGGTTCAGGTGGCTACACCTTC
TRBJ1-1 | NA | 17 | TRBV7-6 | TRBD1 | CASSLPGQGTMNTEAFF | TGTGCCAGCAGCTTACCCGGACAGGGAACCATGAACACTGAAGCTTTCTTT
TRBJ2-5 | few | 15 | TRBV2 | NA | CASKGGSTQFETQYF | TGTGCCAGCAAGGGGGGATCGACCCAATTTGAGACCCAGTACTTC
TRBJ2-1 | many | 15 | TRBV7-2 | TRBD1 | CASSLSTGPQNEQFF | TGTGCCAGCAGCTTGTCGACAGGGCCTCAAAATGAGCAGTTCTTC
TRBJ1-4 | few | 15 | TRBV7-9 | NA | CASRRNRATNEKLFF | TGTGCCAGCAGACGAAACAGAGCAACTAATGAAAAACTGTTTTTT
TRBJ1-2 | once | 14 | TRBV6-5 | NA | CASSYSTDAYGYTF | TGTGCCAGCAGTTACTCGACAGACGCCTATGGCTACACCTTC
TRBJ2-3 | NA | 16 | TRBV4-2 | NA | CASSQEGILAADTQYF | TGTGCCAGCAGCCAAGAAGGCATCTTAGCGGCAGATACGCAGTATTTT
TRBJ1-1 | NA | 13 | TRBV4-1 | NA | CASGDFRSAEAFF | TGCGCCAGCGGGGACTTTCGAAGCGCTGAAGCTTTCTTT
TRBJ1-2 | few | 14 | TRBV28 | NA | CASSLSQGLYGYTF | TGTGCCAGCAGTTTAAGCCAGGGATTATATGGCTACACCTTC
TRBJ2-5 | NA | 19 | TRBV7-9 | TRBD2 | CASNPLAGGPLRNGETQYF | TGTGCCAGCAACCCTCTAGCGGGGGGTCCGTTGCGCAATGGAGAGACCCAGTACTTC
TRBJ2-5 | NA | 14 | TRBV5-1 | TRBD2 | CASSLVGREETQYF | TGCGCCAGCAGCTTGGTGGGGAGGGAAGAGACCCAGTACTTC
TRBJ1-5 | NA | 14 | TRBV6-5 | TRBD1 | CASSRQGYNQPQHF | TGTGCCAGCAGCAGACAGGGTTACAATCAGCCCCAGCATTTT
TRBJ1-4 | NA | 14 | TRBV3-1 | TRBD1 | CASSPDRVGEKLFF | TGTGCCAGCAGCCCCGACAGGGTTGGTGAAAAACTGTTTTTT
TRBJ2-1 | NA | 14 | TRBV7-2 | NA | CASSRGELLNEQFF | TGTGCCAGCAGCCGAGGGGAGCTCTTGAATGAGCAGTTCTTC
TRBJ1-1 | few | 11 | TRBV10-3 | NA | CAATRGEEAFF | TGTGCCGCGACCCGAGGGGAGGAAGCTTTCTTT
TRBJ2-2 | few | 13 | TRBV9 | NA | CASTQGHTGELFF | TGTGCCAGCACCCAGGGGCACACCGGGGAGCTGTTTTTT